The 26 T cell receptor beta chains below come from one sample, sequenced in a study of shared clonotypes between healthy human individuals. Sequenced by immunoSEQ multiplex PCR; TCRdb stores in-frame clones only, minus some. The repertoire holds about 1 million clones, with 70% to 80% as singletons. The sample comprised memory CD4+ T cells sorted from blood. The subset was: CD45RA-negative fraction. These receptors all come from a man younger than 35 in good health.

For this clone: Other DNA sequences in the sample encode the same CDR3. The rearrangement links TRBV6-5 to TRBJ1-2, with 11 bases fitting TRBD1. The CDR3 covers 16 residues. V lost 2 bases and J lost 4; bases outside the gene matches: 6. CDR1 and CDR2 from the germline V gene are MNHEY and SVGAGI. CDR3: CASSYTRTGGGYGYTF. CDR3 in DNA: TGTGCCAGCAGTTACACACGGACAGGGGGCGGCTATGGCTACACCTTC.

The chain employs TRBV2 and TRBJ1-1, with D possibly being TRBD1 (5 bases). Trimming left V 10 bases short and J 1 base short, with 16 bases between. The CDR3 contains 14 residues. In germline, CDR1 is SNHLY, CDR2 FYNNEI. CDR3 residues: CATLEQAWNTEAFF. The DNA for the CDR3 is TGTGCCACCCTGGAACAGGCCTGGAACACTGAAGCTTTCTTT.

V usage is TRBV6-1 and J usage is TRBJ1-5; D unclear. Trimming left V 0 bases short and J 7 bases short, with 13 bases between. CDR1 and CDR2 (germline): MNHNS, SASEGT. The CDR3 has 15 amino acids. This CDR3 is CASSEALTARQPQHF. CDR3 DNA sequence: TGTGCCAGCAGTGAAGCGCTCACAGCTCGGCAGCCCCAGCATTTT.

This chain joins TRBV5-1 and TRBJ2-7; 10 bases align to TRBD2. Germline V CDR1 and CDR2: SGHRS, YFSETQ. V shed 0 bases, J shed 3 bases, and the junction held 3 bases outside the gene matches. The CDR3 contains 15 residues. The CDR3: CASSLEGTSDYEQYF. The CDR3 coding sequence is TGCGCCAGCAGCTTGGAAGGGACTAGCGACTACGAGCAGTACTTC.

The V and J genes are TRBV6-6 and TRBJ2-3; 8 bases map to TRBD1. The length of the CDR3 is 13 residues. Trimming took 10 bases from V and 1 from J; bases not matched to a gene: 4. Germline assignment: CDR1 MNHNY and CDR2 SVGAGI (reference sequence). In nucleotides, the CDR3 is TGTGCCATCGGACAGGGCGGCACAGATACGCAGTATTTT. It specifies CAIGQGGTDTQYF.

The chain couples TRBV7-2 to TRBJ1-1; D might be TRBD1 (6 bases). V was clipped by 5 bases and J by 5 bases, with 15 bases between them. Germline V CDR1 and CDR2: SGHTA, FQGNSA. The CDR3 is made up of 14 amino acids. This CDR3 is CASSTQGIGTEAFF. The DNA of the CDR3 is TGTGCCAGCAGCACCCAGGGGATTGGAACTGAAGCTTTCTTT.

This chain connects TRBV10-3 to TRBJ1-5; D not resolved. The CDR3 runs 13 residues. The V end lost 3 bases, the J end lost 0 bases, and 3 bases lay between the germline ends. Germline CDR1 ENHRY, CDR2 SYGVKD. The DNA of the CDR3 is TGTGCCATCAGTGACAATAGCAATCAGCCCCAGCATTTT. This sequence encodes CAISDNSNQPQHF.

CDR3 nucleotides: TGCGCCAGCAGCTTGGGGACAGTCCACGGGGAGACCCAGTACTTC. Protein: CASSLGTVHGETQYF. The chain recombines TRBV5-1 with TRBJ2-5; a possible D gene is TRBD1 (6 bases). Trimming cost V 0 bases and J 5 bases, with 14 bases left between them. The CDR3 spans 15 residues. Germline CDR1 reads SGHRS; CDR2 reads YFSETQ.

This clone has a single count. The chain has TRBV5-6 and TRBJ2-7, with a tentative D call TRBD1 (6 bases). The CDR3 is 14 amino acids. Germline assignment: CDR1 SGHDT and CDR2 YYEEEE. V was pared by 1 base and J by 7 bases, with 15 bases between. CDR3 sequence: CASSLFAGVMEQYF. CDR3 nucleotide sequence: TGTGCCAGCAGCTTGTTTGCAGGGGTGATGGAGCAGTACTTC.

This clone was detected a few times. Here the CDR3 DNA reads TGTGCCACCGAGACAGGGGGCTCTTATAACTATGGCTACACCTTC. Protein sequence: CATETGGSYNYGYTF. This rearrangement joins TRBV10-3 to TRBJ1-2; TRBD1 aligns across 10 bases. The CDR3 runs 15 residues. The V gene's germline CDR1 is ENHRY and CDR2 SYGVKD. V dropped 10 bases and J dropped 1; count of bases not matched to a gene: 9.

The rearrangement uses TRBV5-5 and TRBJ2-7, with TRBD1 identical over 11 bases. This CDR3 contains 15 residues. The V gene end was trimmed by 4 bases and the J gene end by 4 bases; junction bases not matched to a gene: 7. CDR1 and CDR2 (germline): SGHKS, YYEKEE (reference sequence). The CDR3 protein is CASSPPGQGGYEQYF. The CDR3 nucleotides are TGTGCCAGCAGCCCGCCGGGACAGGGGGGATACGAGCAGTACTTC. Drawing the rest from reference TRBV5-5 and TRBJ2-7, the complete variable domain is DAGVTQSPTHLIKTRGQQVTLRCSPISGHKSVSWYQQVLGQGPQFIFQYYEKEERGRGNFPDRFSARQFPNYSSELNVNALLLGDSALYLCASSPPGQGGYEQYFGPGTRLTVT.

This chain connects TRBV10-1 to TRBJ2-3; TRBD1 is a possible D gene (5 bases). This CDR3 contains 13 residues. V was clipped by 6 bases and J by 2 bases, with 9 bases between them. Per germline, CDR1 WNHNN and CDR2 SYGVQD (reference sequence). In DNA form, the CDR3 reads TGCGCCAGCAGCCCAGGGTTCACAGATACGCAGTATTTT. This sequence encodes CASSPGFTDTQYF.

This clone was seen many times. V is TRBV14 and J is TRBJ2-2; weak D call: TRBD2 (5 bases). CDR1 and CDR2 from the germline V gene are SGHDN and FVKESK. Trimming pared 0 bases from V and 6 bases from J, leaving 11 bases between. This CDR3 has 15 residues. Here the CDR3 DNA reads TGTGCCAGCAGCCAAGATGGAGGTCAGGCCGGGGAGCTGTTTTTT. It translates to CASSQDGGQAGELFF.

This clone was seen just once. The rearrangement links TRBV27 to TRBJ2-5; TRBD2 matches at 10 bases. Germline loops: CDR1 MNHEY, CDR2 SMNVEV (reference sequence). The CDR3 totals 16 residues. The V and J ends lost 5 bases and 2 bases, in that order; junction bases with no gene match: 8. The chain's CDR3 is CASSAARTSGQETQYF. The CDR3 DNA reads TGTGCCAGCAGTGCCGCTCGGACTAGCGGACAAGAGACCCAGTACTTC.

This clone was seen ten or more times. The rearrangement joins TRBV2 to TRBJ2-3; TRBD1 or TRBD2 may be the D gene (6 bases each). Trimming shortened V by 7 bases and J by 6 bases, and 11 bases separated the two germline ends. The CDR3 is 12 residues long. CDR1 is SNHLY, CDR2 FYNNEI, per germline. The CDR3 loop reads CASKGGGDTQYF. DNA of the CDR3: TGTGCCAGCAAGGGGGGCGGCGATACGCAGTATTTT.

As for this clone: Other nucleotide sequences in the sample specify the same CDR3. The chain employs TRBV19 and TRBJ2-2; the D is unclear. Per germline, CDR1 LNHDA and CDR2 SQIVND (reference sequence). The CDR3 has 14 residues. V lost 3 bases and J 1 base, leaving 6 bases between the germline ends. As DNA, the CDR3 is TGTGCCAGTAGTATTGGTCGGAACACCGGGGAGCTGTTTTTT. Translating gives CASSIGRNTGELFF. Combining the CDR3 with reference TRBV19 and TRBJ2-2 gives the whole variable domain DGGITQSPKYLFRKEGQNVTLSCEQNLNHDAMYWYRQDPGQGLRLIYYSQIVNDFQKGDIAEGYSVSREKKESFPLTVTSAQKNPTAFYLCASSIGRNTGELFFGEGSRLTVL.

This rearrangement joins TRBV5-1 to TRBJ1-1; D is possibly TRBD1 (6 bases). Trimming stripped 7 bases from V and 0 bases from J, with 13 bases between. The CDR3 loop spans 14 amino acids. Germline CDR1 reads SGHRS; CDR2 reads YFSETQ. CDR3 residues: CASGQGFLNTEAFF. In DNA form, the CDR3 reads TGCGCCAGCGGCCAGGGGTTCCTGAACACTGAAGCTTTCTTT.

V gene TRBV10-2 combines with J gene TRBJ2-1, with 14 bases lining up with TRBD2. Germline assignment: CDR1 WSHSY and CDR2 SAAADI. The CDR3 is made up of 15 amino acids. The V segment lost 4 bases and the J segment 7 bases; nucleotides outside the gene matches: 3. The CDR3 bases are TGCGCCAGCAGTGCTGGGACTAGCGGGAGAAATGAGCAGTTCTTC. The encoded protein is CASSAGTSGRNEQFF.

The CDR3 sequence: CASSEGQNQPQHF. The DNA for the CDR3 is TGTGCCAGCAGTGAAGGACAGAATCAGCCCCAGCATTTT. V gene TRBV2 combines with J gene TRBJ1-5; weak D call: TRBD1 (5 bases). CDR1 is SNHLY, CDR2 FYNNEI, per germline. This CDR3 region has 13 residues. Trimming cost V 1 base and J 4 bases, with 5 bases left between them.

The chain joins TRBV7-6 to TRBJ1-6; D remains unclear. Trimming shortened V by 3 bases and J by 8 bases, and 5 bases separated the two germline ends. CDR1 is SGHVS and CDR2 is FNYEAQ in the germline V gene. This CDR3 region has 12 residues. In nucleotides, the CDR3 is TGTGCCAGCAGCTTTCTGGATTCACCCCTCCACTTT. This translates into CASSFLDSPLHF.

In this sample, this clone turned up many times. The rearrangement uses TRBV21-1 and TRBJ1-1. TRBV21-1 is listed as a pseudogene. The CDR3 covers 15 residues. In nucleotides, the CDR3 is TGTGCCAGCAATCCCGGGAGGATAGTTTTGACTGAAGCTTTCTTT. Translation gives CASNPGRIVLTEAFF.

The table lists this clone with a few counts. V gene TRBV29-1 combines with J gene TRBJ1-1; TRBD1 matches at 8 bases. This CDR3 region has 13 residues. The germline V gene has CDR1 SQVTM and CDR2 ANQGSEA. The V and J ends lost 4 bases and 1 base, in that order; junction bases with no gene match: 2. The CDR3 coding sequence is TGCAGCGTTGGGGACAGGAGGAACACTGAAGCTTTCTTT. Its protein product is CSVGDRRNTEAFF. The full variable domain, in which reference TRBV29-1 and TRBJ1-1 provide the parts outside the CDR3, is SAVISQKPSRDICQRGTSLTIQCQVDSQVTMMFWYRQQPGQSLTLIATANQGSEATYESGFVIDKFPISRPNLTFSTLTVSNMSPEDSSIYLCSVGDRRNTEAFFGQGTRLTVV.

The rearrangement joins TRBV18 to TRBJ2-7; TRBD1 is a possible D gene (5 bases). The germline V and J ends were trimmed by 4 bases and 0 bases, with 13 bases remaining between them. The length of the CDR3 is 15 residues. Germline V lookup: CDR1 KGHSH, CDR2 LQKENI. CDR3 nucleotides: TGTGCCAGCTCACGGTCAGGGTCGAGCTCCTACGAGCAGTACTTC. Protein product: CASSRSGSSSYEQYF.

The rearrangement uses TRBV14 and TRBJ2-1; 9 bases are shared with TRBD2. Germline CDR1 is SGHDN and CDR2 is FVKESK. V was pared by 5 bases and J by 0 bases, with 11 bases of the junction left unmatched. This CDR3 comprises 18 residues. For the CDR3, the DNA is TGTGCCAGCAGCGGTGACTCTAGCGGGGAGAGCTCCTACAATGAGCAGTTCTTC. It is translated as CASSGDSSGESSYNEQFF.

CDR3 nucleotides: TGTGCCAGCAGCTGGGGGCCGCACAGGGGCAATCAGCCCCAGCATTTT. Amino acids: CASSWGPHRGNQPQHF. The rearrangement joins TRBV5-6 to TRBJ1-5; possibly TRBD1 for D (6 bases). The germline gives CDR1 SGHDT, CDR2 YYEEEE. The V end lost 3 bases, the J end lost 2 bases, and 15 bases lay between the germline ends. The CDR3 is made up of 16 amino acids.

The CDR3 DNA reads TGTGCCAGCAGTCTACCGGGTTTCTCCTACGAGCAGTACTTC. It encodes CASSLPGFSYEQYF. The chain has TRBV28 and TRBJ2-7; no definite D call. Germline V CDR1 and CDR2: MDHEN, SYDVKM. The CDR3 sequence is 14 residues long. V dropped 5 bases and J dropped 0 bases, with 11 bases sitting between them.